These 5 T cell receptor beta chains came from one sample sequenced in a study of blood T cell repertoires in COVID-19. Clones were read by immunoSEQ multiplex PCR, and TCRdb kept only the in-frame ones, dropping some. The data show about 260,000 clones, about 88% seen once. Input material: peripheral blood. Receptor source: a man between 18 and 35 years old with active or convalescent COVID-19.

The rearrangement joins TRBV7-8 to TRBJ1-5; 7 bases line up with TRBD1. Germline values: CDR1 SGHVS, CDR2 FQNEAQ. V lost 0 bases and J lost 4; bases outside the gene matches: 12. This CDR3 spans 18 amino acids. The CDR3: CASSLASRRQGLNQPQHF. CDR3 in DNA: TGTGCCAGCAGCTTAGCGTCACGACGACAGGGTTTGAATCAGCCCCAGCATTTT.

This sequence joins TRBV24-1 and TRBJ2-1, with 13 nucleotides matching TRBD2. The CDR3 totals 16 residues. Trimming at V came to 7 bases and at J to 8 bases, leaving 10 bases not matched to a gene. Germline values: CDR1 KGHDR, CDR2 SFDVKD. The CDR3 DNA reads TGTGCCACCAGCCAAAAGGGACTAGCGGGATCCCATGAGCAGTTCTTC. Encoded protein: CATSQKGLAGSHEQFF.

The DNA of the CDR3 is TGTGCCTGGACAGAATTTTATAATTCACCCCTCCACTTT. It encodes CAWTEFYNSPLHF. V is TRBV30 and J is TRBJ1-6; no clear D gene. Trimming pared 4 bases from V and 4 bases from J, leaving 8 bases between. The CDR3 loop spans 13 amino acids. Germline V gene data show CDR1 as GTSNPN and CDR2 as SVGIG (reference sequence).

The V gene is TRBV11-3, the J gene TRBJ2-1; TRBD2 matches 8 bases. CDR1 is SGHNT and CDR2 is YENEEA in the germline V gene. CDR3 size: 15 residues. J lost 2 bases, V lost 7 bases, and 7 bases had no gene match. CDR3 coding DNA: TGTGCCAGCACATACAGCGGGAGCCCCTACAATGAGCAGTTCTTC. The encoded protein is CASTYSGSPYNEQFF.

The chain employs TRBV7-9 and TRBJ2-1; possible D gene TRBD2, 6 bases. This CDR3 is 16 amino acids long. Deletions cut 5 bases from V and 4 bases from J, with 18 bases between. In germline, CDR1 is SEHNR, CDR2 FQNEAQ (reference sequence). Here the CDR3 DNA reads TGTGCCAGCAGCCATACGGGGGACGGCTTGTACAATGAGCAGTTCTTC. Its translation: CASSHTGDGLYNEQFF.